This T cell receptor beta chain stems from a study of T cell responses to AZD1222 COVID-19 vaccine. Study as a whole: Investigators merged groups given second doses at roughly 4 or roughly 12 weeks.

Findings and caveats of the study: Spike-wide coverage was observed for vaccine-associated CD4 TCRs, with dominant responses at 160-218 and 743-854. Reports say nearly half of spike-specific TCRs go after unmutated variant regions.

This clone was seen more than once but under ten times. Its target is unknown. CDR1 is MDHEN and CDR2 is SYDVKM in the germline V gene. This CDR3 region has 17 residues. V lost 7 bases to trimming and J lost 0 bases, with 16 bases between them. Repertoires were generated with immunoSEQ multiplex PCR, while TCRdb's copy carries only in-frame clones and drops some. The data hold approximately 120,000 clones, with roughly 90% observed a single time. V gene TRBV28 combines with J gene TRBJ1-6; D perhaps matches TRBD1 (6 bases). Sequencing used peripheral blood, obtained on day 0 of AZD1222 vaccination. This receptor was obtained from an adult in good health. CDR3 coding DNA: TGTGCCAGCAAAACAGGGAAGTTGGGCTCCTATAATTCACCCCTCCACTTT. Translating gives CASKTGKLGSYNSPLHF.